This T cell receptor beta chain was captured by sequencing in a study of cytomegalovirus exposure and HLA in healthy donors. The PCR contained 60 Vbeta and 13 Jbeta primers. The assay was immunoSEQ multiplex PCR, and TCRdb's table has in-frame clones only and misses some. This sample's clone table lists under 120,000 clones. This TCR was recovered from a man aged 50 or older in good health and CMV-seronegative. The sample comprised PBMCs.

The CDR3 bases are TGCGCCAGCAGCCAAGATCTGAGCAGAGGGAATCAGCCCCAGCATTTT. As protein: CASSQDLSRGNQPQHF. V and J are TRBV4-3 and TRBJ1-5; the D is unclear. The V gene's germline CDR1 is LGHNA and CDR2 YSLEER. The V and J ends lost 0 bases and 4 bases respectively, with 13 bases between them. The CDR3 length is 16 residues.